The clone carrying this TCR beta chain was picked up many times. As yet, its antigen is unknown. TCR beta CDR3 sequences were amplified from RNA transcripts. The HTBI primer set served for first-round RT-PCR of the TCR CDR3. From the multiplex PCR reads, TCRdb called clonotypes with MiXCR, one entry per CDR3 protein. The sample shows about 270,000 distinct CDR3 sequences, 20% to 30% of them seen only once. Clinicians diagnosed patients from clinical symptoms, serum thyroxine and TRAb, thyroid ultrasound and orbital computed tomography. The data were taken from a study of T cells in Graves' hyperthyroidism and ophthalmopathy. Regarding the study as a whole: Classification by a 13 V-J model distinguished ophthalmopathy from stable hyperthyroidism. Most thyroid clonotypes expanded above 0.001 were also detected in blood.

The CDR3 length is 14 residues. CDR1 and CDR2 (germline): PRHDT, FYEKMQ (reference sequence). V lost 5 bases and J lost 2, with 7 bases in between. The source of this sequence is a man aged 35 to 55 with Graves' hyperthyroidism that later progressed to Graves' ophthalmopathy. The chain recombines TRBV13 with TRBJ2-6, with D uncertain. Sample: blood. The CDR3 DNA is TGTGCCAGCAGCAATGGACCTGGGGCCAACGTCCTGACTTTC. Residues: CASSNGPGANVLTF.